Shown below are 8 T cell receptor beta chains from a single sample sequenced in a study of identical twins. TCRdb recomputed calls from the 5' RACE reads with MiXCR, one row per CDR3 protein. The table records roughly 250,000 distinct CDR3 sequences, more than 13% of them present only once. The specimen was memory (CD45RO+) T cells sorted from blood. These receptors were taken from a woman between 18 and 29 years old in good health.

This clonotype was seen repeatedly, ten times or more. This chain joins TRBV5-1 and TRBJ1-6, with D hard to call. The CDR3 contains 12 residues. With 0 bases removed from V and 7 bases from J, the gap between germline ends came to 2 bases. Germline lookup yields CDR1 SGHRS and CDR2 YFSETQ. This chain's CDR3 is CASSLENSPLHF. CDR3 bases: TGCGCCAGCAGCTTGGAGAATTCACCCCTCCACTTT.

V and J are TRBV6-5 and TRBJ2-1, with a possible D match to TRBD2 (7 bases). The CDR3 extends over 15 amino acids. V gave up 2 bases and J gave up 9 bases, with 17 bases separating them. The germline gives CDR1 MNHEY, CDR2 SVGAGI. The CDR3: CASSYVRGGLSEQFF. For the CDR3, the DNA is TGTGCCAGCAGTTACGTTAGGGGGGGCCTTAGTGAGCAGTTCTTC.

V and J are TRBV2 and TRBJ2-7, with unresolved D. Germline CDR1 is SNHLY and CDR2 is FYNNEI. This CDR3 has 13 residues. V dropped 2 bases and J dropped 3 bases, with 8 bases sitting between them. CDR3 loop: CASSEQDLYEQYF. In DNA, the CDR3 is TGTGCCAGCAGTGAACAGGATCTCTACGAGCAGTACTTC.

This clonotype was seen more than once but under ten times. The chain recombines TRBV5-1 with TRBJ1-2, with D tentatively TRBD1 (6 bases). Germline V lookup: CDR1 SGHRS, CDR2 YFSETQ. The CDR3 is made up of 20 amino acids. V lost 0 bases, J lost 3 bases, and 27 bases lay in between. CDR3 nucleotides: TGCGCCAGCAGCTTGGCATCCTCCTGGACAGTTTATCCGGTCGACTATGGCTACACCTTC. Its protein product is CASSLASSWTVYPVDYGYTF.

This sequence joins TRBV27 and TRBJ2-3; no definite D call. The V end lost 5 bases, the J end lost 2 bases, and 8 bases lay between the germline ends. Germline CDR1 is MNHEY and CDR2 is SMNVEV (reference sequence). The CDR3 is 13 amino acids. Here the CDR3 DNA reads TGTGCCAGCAGTGAATGGGCCACAGATACGCAGTATTTT. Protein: CASSEWATDTQYF.

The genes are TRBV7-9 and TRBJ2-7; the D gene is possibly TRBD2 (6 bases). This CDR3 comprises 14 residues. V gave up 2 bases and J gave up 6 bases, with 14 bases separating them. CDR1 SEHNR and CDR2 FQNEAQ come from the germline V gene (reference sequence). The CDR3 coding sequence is TGTGCCAGCAGCTTACCGGGAGACGTGGTCGAGCAGTACTTC. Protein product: CASSLPGDVVEQYF.

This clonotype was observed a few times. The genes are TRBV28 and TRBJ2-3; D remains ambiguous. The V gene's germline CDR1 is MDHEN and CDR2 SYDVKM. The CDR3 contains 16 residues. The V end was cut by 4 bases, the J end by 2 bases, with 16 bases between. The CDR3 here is CASSSSPTSPTDTQYF. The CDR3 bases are TGTGCCAGCAGTTCGTCCCCTACCTCTCCCACAGATACGCAGTATTTT.

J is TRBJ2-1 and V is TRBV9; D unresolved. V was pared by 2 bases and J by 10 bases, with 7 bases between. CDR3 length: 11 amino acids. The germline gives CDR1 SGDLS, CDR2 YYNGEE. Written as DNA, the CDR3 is TGTGCCAGCAGCGTTCAGGACGAGCAGTTCTTC. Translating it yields CASSVQDEQFF.